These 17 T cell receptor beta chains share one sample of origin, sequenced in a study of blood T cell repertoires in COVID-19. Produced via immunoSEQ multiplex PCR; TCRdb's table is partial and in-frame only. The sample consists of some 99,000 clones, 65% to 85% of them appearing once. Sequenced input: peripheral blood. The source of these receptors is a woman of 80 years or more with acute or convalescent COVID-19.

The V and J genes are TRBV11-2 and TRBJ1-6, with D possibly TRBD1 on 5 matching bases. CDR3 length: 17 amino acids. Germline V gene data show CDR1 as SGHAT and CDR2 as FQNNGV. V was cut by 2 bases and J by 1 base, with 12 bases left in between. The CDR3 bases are TGTGCCAGCAGCTTACGGGGGGGGGTTTCCTATAATTCACCCCTCCACTTT. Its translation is CASSLRGGVSYNSPLHF.

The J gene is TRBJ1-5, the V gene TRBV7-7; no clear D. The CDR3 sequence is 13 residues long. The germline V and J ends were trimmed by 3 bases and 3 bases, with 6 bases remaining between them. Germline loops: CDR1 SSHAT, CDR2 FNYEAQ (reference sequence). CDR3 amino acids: CASSFGLNQPQHF. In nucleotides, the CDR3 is TGTGCCAGCAGCTTCGGACTCAATCAGCCCCAGCATTTT.

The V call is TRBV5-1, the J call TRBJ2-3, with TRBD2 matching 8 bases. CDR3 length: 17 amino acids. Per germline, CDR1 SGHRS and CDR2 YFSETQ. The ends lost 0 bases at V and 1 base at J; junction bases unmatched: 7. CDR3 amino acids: CASSLGGRGGGTDTQYF. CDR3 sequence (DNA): TGCGCCAGCAGCTTGGGTGGCCGGGGGGGCGGCACAGATACGCAGTATTTT.

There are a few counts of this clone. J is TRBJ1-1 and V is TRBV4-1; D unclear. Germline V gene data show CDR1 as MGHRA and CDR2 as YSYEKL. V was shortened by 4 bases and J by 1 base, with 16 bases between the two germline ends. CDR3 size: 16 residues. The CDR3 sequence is CASSPVEASANTEAFF. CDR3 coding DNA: TGCGCCAGCAGCCCGGTAGAGGCTAGCGCGAACACTGAAGCTTTCTTT.

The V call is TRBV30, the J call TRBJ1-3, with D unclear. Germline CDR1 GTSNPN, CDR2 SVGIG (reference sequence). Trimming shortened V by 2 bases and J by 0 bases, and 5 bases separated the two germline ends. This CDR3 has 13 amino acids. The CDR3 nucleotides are TGTGCCTGGAGTCCTAACTCTGGAAACACCATATATTTT. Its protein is CAWSPNSGNTIYF.

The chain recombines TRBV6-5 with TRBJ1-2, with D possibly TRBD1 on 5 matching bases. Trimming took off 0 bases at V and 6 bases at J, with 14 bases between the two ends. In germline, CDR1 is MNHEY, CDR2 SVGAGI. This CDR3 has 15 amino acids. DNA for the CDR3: TGTGCCAGCAGTTACTCTAAGGGGCGATCGAATGGCTACACCTTC. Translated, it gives CASSYSKGRSNGYTF.

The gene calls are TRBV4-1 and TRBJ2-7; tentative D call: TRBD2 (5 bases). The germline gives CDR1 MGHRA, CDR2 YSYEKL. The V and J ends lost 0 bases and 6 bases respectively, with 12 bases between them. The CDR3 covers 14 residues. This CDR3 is CASSQERVAFEQYV. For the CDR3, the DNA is TGCGCCAGCAGCCAAGAGAGGGTGGCATTCGAGCAGTACGTC.

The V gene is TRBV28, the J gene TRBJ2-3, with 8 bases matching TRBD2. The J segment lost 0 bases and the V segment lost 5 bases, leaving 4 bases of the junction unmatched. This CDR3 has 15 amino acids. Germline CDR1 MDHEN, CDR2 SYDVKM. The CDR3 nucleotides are TGTGCCAGCAGTCCCCGGGGGGGGAGCACAGATACGCAGTATTTT. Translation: CASSPRGGSTDTQYF.

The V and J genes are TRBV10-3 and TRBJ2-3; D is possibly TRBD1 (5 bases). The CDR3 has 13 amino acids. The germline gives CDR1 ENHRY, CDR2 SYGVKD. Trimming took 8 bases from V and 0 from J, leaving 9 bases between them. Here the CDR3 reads CAIGQGSTDTQYF. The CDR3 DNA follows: TGTGCCATCGGGCAGGGTAGCACAGATACGCAGTATTTT.

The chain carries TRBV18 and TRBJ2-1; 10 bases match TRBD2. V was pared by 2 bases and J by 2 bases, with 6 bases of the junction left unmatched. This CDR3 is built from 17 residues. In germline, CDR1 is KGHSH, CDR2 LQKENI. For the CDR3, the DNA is TGTGCCAGCTCACCAAGAGCGGGGGGGCGTCCCTACAATGAGCAGTTCTTC. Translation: CASSPRAGGRPYNEQFF. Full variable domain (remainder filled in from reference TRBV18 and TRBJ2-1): NAGVMQNPRHLVRRRGQEARLRCSPMKGHSHVYWYRQLPEEGLKFMVYLQKENIIDESGMPKERFSAEFPKEGPSILRIQQVVRGDSAAYFCASSPRAGGRPYNEQFFGPGTRLTVL.

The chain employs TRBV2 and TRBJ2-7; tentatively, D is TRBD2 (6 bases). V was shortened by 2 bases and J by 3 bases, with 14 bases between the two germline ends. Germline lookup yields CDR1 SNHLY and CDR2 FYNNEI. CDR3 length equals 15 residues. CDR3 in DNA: TGTGCCAGCAGTGAATCGGGGGTCCCCTACTACGAGCAGTACTTC. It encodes CASSESGVPYYEQYF.

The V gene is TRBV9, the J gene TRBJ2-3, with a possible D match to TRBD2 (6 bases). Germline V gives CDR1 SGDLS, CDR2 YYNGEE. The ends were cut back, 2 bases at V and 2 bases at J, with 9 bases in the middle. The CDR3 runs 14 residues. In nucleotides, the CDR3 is TGTGCCAGCAGCGTGGGGGGTCCCACAGATACGCAGTATTTT. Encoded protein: CASSVGGPTDTQYF.

CDR3 amino acids: CASSLPGLAGVLEQFF. The CDR3 bases are TGTGCCAGCAGCTTACCCGGACTAGCGGGGGTCTTGGAGCAGTTCTTC. This chain links TRBV7-9 with TRBJ2-1; 13 bases are a match to TRBD2. There are 16 residues in the CDR3. CDR1 is SEHNR and CDR2 is FQNEAQ in the germline V gene (reference sequence). The J segment lost 10 bases and the V segment lost 2 bases, leaving 8 bases of the junction unmatched.

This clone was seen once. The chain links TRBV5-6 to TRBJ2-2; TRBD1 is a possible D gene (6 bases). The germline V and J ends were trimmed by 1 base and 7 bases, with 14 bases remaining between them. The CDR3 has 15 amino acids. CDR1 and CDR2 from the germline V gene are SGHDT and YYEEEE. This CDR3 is CASSLTTGHDGELFF. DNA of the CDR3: TGTGCCAGCAGCTTGACGACAGGCCATGACGGGGAGCTGTTTTTT.

In nucleotides, the CDR3 is TGTGCCAGCTCACTATCGGACAGGGGGGACTATGGCTACACCTTC. This translates into CASSLSDRGDYGYTF. This rearrangement joins TRBV18 to TRBJ1-2, with 10 bases matching TRBD1. With 4 bases clipped from V and 3 bases from J, the junction kept 5 bases outside the gene matches. CDR1 is KGHSH and CDR2 is LQKENI in the germline V gene. The CDR3 sequence is 15 residues long.

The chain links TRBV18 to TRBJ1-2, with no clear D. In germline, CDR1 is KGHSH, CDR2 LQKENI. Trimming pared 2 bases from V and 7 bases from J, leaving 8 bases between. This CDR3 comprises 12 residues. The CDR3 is CASSPGGFGYTF. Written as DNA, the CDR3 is TGTGCCAGCTCACCAGGAGGGTTTGGCTACACCTTC.

The CDR3 DNA is TGCGCCAGCAGCTTTACAGGGGCGCGGGGCACCGGGGAGCTGTTTTTT. Amino acids: CASSFTGARGTGELFF. This chain connects TRBV5-1 to TRBJ2-2; TRBD1 might be the D (7 bases). Germline-derived CDR1 and CDR2 are SGHRS and YFSETQ. The CDR3 runs 16 residues. V shed 2 bases and J shed 4 bases, with 15 bases lying between them.